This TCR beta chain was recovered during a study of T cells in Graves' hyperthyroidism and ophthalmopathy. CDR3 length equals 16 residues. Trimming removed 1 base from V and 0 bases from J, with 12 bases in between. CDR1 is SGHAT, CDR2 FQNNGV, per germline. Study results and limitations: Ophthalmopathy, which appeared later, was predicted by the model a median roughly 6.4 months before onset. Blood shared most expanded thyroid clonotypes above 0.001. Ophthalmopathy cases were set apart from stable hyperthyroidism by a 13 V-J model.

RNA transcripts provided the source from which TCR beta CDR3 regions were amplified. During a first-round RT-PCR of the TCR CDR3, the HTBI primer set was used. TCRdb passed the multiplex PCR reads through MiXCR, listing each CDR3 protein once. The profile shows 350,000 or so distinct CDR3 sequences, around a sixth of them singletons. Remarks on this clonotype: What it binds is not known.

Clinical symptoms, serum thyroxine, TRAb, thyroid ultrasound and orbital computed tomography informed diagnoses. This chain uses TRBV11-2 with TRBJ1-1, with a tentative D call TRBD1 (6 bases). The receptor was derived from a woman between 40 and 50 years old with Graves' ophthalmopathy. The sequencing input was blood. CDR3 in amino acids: CASSLGVGGLNTEAFF. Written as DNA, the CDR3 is TGTGCCAGCAGCTTAGGGGTTGGGGGCCTGAACACTGAAGCTTTCTTT.